The 20 T cell receptor beta chains in this list originate from one sample, sequenced in a study of Tregs in tolerant kidney transplant recipients. Method: immunoSEQ multiplex PCR; TCRdb's copy keeps in-frame clones and lacks some. This sample has 120,000 or so clones, with roughly nine tenths found just once. The sequenced material came from CD4+ T cells from blood. Every receptor here comes from a human donor in good health.

The chain links TRBV5-1 to TRBJ1-1, with 7 nucleotides matching TRBD1. The V gene end was trimmed by 0 bases and the J gene end by 10 bases; junction bases not matched to a gene: 9. CDR1 and CDR2 (germline): SGHRS, YFSETQ. This CDR3 region has 14 residues. CDR3 nucleotides: TGCGCCAGCAGCTTGGATCGACAGGGTGTGGGAGCTTTCTTT. It is translated as CASSLDRQGVGAFF.

V is TRBV2 and J is TRBJ1-4; weak D call: TRBD1 (6 bases). This CDR3 has 15 amino acids. V was cut by 3 bases and J by 4 bases, with 12 bases left in between. Per the germline V gene, CDR1 is SNHLY and CDR2 is FYNNEI. The CDR3 bases are TGTGCCAGCAGTGACGGGGGGGCCGGTAATGAAAAACTGTTTTTT. It specifies CASSDGGAGNEKLFF. Supplemented by reference TRBV2 and TRBJ1-4, the full variable domain reads EPEVTQTPSHQVTQMGQEVILRCVPISNHLYFYWYRQILGQKVEFLVSFYNNEISEKSEIFDDQFSVERPDGSNFTLKIRSTKLEDSAMYFCASSDGGAGNEKLFFGSGTQLSVL.

The chain carries TRBV5-5 and TRBJ1-1; unclear D gene. This CDR3 contains 16 residues. Germline-derived CDR1 and CDR2 are SGHKS and YYEKEE (reference sequence). The ends were cut back, 4 bases at V and 1 base at J, with 17 bases in the middle. The CDR3 region is CASSPSVFGTNTEAFF. The CDR3 coding sequence is TGTGCCAGCAGCCCCTCGGTGTTTGGAACGAACACTGAAGCTTTCTTT.

This clone was seen a few times. The chain uses TRBV2 and TRBJ1-6; the D gene is possibly TRBD1 (5 bases). V was pared by 5 bases and J by 5 bases, with 10 bases between. Germline lookup yields CDR1 SNHLY and CDR2 FYNNEI. There are 14 residues in the CDR3. The chain's CDR3 is CASSPQGNNSPLHF. Written as DNA, the CDR3 is TGTGCCAGCAGTCCGCAGGGAAATAATTCACCCCTCCACTTT.

The chain links TRBV15 to TRBJ1-4; D unresolved. CDR3 length: 15 amino acids. V was shortened by 0 bases and J by 0 bases, with 5 bases between the two germline ends. From germline, CDR1 is LNHNV and CDR2 YYDKDF (reference sequence). CDR3 in amino acids: CATSREWATNEKLFF. CDR3 nucleotide sequence: TGTGCCACCAGCAGAGAATGGGCAACTAATGAAAAACTGTTTTTT.

V is TRBV6-6 and J is TRBJ2-3, with D perhaps TRBD1 (5 bases). The germline gives CDR1 MNHNY, CDR2 SVGAGI (reference sequence). The length of the CDR3 is 15 residues. V was cut by 0 bases and J by 5 bases, with 12 bases left in between. The CDR3 protein is CASSYSRSRGDTQYF. CDR3 nucleotide sequence: TGTGCCAGCAGTTACTCGAGGTCTAGGGGAGATACGCAGTATTTT.

The chain joins TRBV18 to TRBJ2-5; 7 nucleotides line up with TRBD2. This CDR3 comprises 16 residues. V shed 4 bases, J shed 9 bases, and the junction held 17 bases outside the gene matches. Per germline, CDR1 KGHSH and CDR2 LQKENI. The CDR3 DNA reads TGTGCCAGCTCACAGAGCTCTAGCGGCACCAGTCCCTCCCAGTACTTC. Translation gives CASSQSSSGTSPSQYF.

The rearrangement links TRBV9 to TRBJ2-5, with 8 bases fitting TRBD2. CDR3 length: 17 residues. Germline V CDR1 and CDR2: SGDLS, YYNGEE. After removal of 0 bases from V and 4 bases from J, the junction contained 11 bases not matched to a gene. The DNA of the CDR3 is TGTGCCAGCAGCGTAGGGACTAGCAGCCACCCCGGAGAGACCCAGTACTTC. Amino acids: CASSVGTSSHPGETQYF.

This chain links TRBV19 with TRBJ1-3, with no clear D. Per germline, CDR1 LNHDA and CDR2 SQIVND (reference sequence). The CDR3 covers 14 residues. V was trimmed by 3 bases and J by 0 bases, leaving 6 bases between them. The CDR3 bases are TGTGCCAGTAGTATCTCCGGCTCTGGAAACACCATATATTTT. Its protein product is CASSISGSGNTIYF.

The rearrangement uses TRBV7-9 and TRBJ1-2; 8 bases map to TRBD1. The CDR3 has 12 amino acids. Germline loops: CDR1 SEHNR, CDR2 FQNEAQ (reference sequence). V lost 5 bases, J lost 8 bases, and 4 bases stayed unmatched. The CDR3 bases are TGTGCCAGCAGCCCAGGGACAGGCGGCTACACCTTC. Translation gives CASSPGTGGYTF.

The chain employs TRBV5-1 and TRBJ1-2; TRBD1 is a possible D gene (6 bases). CDR3 length: 12 residues. Trimming took off 4 bases at V and 5 bases at J, with 9 bases between the two ends. The V gene's germline CDR1 is SGHRS and CDR2 YFSETQ. CDR3 nucleotide sequence: TGCGCCAGCAGCCCAGGACAGTATGGCTACACCTTC. This encodes CASSPGQYGYTF.

Only a few counts were recorded for this clone. The V and J genes are TRBV5-1 and TRBJ2-3; D call uncertain. The CDR3 spans 13 residues. V shed 0 bases and J shed 3 bases, with 5 bases lying between them. Germline V gene data show CDR1 as SGHRS and CDR2 as YFSETQ. CDR3 in amino acids: CASSLDGTDTQYF. The DNA for the CDR3 is TGCGCCAGCAGCTTGGATGGGACAGATACGCAGTATTTT.

The CDR3 loop is CATSRAGGEQYF. In nucleotides, the CDR3 is TGTGCCACCAGCAGAGCGGGAGGCGAGCAGTACTTC. The chain joins TRBV15 to TRBJ2-7; 7 bases match TRBD2. This CDR3 is built from 12 residues. V shed 1 base, J shed 6 bases, and the junction held 0 bases outside the gene matches. CDR1 LNHNV and CDR2 YYDKDF come from the germline V gene (reference sequence).

The V gene is TRBV5-1, the J gene TRBJ2-3; D may match TRBD1 or TRBD2 (6 bases each). Trimming took off 0 bases at V and 3 bases at J, with 17 bases between the two ends. This CDR3 is 17 amino acids long. Germline V lookup: CDR1 SGHRS, CDR2 YFSETQ. CDR3 region: CASSLELLGAGTDTQYF. CDR3 in DNA: TGCGCCAGCAGCTTGGAATTATTGGGGGCGGGGACAGATACGCAGTATTTT.

This clone was found once. The chain employs TRBV5-1 and TRBJ2-2; maybe TRBD2 (6 bases). This CDR3 contains 15 residues. Germline CDR1 is SGHRS and CDR2 is YFSETQ. The V end lost 8 bases, the J end lost 5 bases, and 19 bases lay between the germline ends. CDR3 region: CASDPGTPRTGELFF. The CDR3 DNA is TGCGCCAGTGACCCCGGGACTCCGAGGACCGGGGAGCTGTTTTTT.

The gene calls are TRBV7-2 and TRBJ2-3; maybe TRBD1 (6 bases). The V gene's germline CDR1 is SGHTA and CDR2 FQGNSA. The CDR3 contains 15 residues. V shed 7 bases and J shed 1 base, with 15 bases lying between them. CDR3 nucleotides: TGTGCCAGCAATTGGGGGCTAGCCGGCACAGATACGCAGTATTTT. Translating it yields CASNWGLAGTDTQYF.

This sequence joins TRBV28 and TRBJ2-7; TRBD2 aligns across 12 bases. This CDR3 has 14 amino acids. The V gene's germline CDR1 is MDHEN and CDR2 SYDVKM. V gave up 6 bases and J gave up 7 bases; unmatched junction bases: 7. The CDR3 here is CASSLNGLAGEQYF. CDR3 nucleotides: TGTGCCAGCAGCCTTAACGGACTAGCGGGAGAGCAGTACTTC.

The chain carries TRBV5-4 and TRBJ2-1, with 13 positions matching TRBD2. The trim removed 4 bases at V and 6 bases at J, leaving 4 bases unmatched. Germline V lookup: CDR1 SGHNT, CDR2 YYREEE (reference sequence). The CDR3 is made up of 15 amino acids. CDR3 DNA sequence: TGTGCCAGCAGCAAACTAGCGGGGGGGCTCAATGAGCAGTTCTTC. It encodes CASSKLAGGLNEQFF.

The genes are TRBV2 and TRBJ2-3; TRBD2 agrees at 11 bases. The CDR3 totals 14 residues. The germline V gene encodes CDR1 SNHLY and CDR2 FYNNEI. J gave up 5 bases and V 6 bases, and 4 bases lay outside the gene matches. CDR3 in DNA: TGTGCCAGCAGGACCGGGACTAGCGGAGATACGCAGTATTTT. This codes for CASRTGTSGDTQYF.

The chain recombines TRBV19 with TRBJ1-5; tentative D call: TRBD1 (6 bases). CDR1 and CDR2 (germline): LNHDA, SQIVND (reference sequence). The CDR3 is made up of 17 amino acids. V was pared by 2 bases and J by 5 bases, with 19 bases between. CDR3 coding DNA: TGTGCCAGTAGTATATACCGCTGGACAGACGGGGATCAGCCCCAGCATTTT. Translated: CASSIYRWTDGDQPQHF.